The 17 T cell receptor beta chains in this list originate from one sample, sequenced in a study of blood T cell repertoires in COVID-19. Only in-frame clones appear in the TCRdb table, and some are missing; sequencing was by immunoSEQ multiplex PCR. The table has about 360,000 clones, around 84% seen once. The sequenced material came from peripheral blood. All receptors derive from a human donor in a cohort sampled during active COVID-19.

The chain couples TRBV7-2 to TRBJ1-6; D is possibly TRBD1 (6 bases). V was pared by 5 bases and J by 2 bases, with 13 bases between. The germline gives CDR1 SGHTA, CDR2 FQGNSA. The CDR3 has 16 residues. As DNA, the CDR3 is TGTGCCAGCAGCCACGTCAGGGGCACCTATAATTCACCCCTCCACTTT. It translates to CASSHVRGTYNSPLHF.

The CDR3 spells CASSFGGRRPQHF. The CDR3 DNA reads TGTGCCAGTAGTTTCGGGGGTCGGCGGCCCCAGCATTTT. The J gene is TRBJ1-5, the V gene TRBV19, with D possibly being TRBD1 (5 bases). V was pared by 5 bases and J by 9 bases, with 14 bases between. CDR3 length equals 13 residues. Germline CDR1 LNHDA, CDR2 SQIVND (reference sequence).

CDR3 nucleotide sequence: TGTGCCAGCTTCCTGGGGGACACTTATAATTCACCCCTCCACTTT. Its protein product is CASFLGDTYNSPLHF. V is TRBV6-5 and J is TRBJ1-6; D may be TRBD1 (6 bases). CDR3 length: 15 residues. The germline gives CDR1 MNHEY, CDR2 SVGAGI. With 8 bases removed from V and 4 bases from J, the gap between germline ends came to 15 bases.

The genes are TRBV6-5 and TRBJ1-5; 7 positions agree with TRBD1. Germline CDR1 MNHEY, CDR2 SVGAGI. This CDR3 region has 14 residues. With V trimmed by 8 bases and J by 7 bases, 11 bases remained unmatched. CDR3 nucleotides: TGTGCCAGCCTAGACAGGGCGGTGGTGCAGCCCCAGCATTTT. Translation: CASLDRAVVQPQHF.

The chain couples TRBV4-2 to TRBJ2-1, with 14 bases matching TRBD2. CDR3 length: 19 amino acids. CDR1 and CDR2 from the germline V gene are LGHNA and YNFKEQ. J was trimmed by 0 bases and V by 2 bases; bases with no gene match: 6. The CDR3 DNA reads as TGTGCCAGCAGCCAATCCCTAGGGACTAGCGGGAGCTCCTACAATGAGCAGTTCTTC. Translated, it gives CASSQSLGTSGSSYNEQFF.

This chain connects TRBV5-4 to TRBJ2-2, with D hard to call. Germline CDR1 SGHNT, CDR2 YYREEE (reference sequence). There are 16 residues in the CDR3. The V gene lost 0 bases and the J gene lost 1 base, with 10 bases spanning the gap. The CDR3 DNA sequence: TGTGCCAGCAGCTTGGGAATTCAGGAGAACACCGGGGAGCTGTTTTTT. This translates into CASSLGIQENTGELFF.

The V gene is TRBV11-2, the J gene TRBJ2-7; 9 nucleotides agree with TRBD1. CDR3 size: 16 residues. Germline V lookup: CDR1 SGHAT, CDR2 FQNNGV. V dropped 5 bases and J dropped 6; count of bases not matched to a gene: 14. The DNA for the CDR3 is TGTGCCAGCAGCCCCCGTCCGGGGACAGGGATGGGCGAGCAGTACTTC. Translated: CASSPRPGTGMGEQYF.

This rearrangement joins TRBV25-1 to TRBJ1-6; no clear D. Germline V gene lookup returns CDR1 MGHDK and CDR2 SYGVNS. The CDR3 loop spans 13 amino acids. V shed 4 bases and J shed 7 bases, with 8 bases lying between them. The CDR3 bases are TGTGCCAGCAGTGCTTCGGGGAATTCACCCCTCCACTTT. Translated, it gives CASSASGNSPLHF.

The chain recombines TRBV5-8 with TRBJ1-2; 9 positions match TRBD1. Germline lookup yields CDR1 SGHTS and CDR2 YDEGEE. V dropped 3 bases and J dropped 4; count of bases not matched to a gene: 13. This CDR3 spans 17 amino acids. This CDR3 reads CASSSGTGPRNFYGYTF. CDR3 nucleotides: TGTGCCAGCAGCTCGGGGACAGGGCCCCGCAACTTCTATGGCTACACCTTC.

This chain uses TRBV24-1 with TRBJ2-7; 9 bases fit TRBD1. CDR1 is KGHDR and CDR2 is SFDVKD in the germline V gene. This CDR3 spans 15 amino acids. The ends lost 4 bases at V and 4 bases at J; junction bases unmatched: 7. CDR3 sequence (DNA): TGTGCCACCAGTGACCGGGACAGGGAGAGGTACGAGCAGTACTTC. This gives the protein CATSDRDRERYEQYF.

Regarding this clone: Other DNA sequences in this sample translate to the same CDR3. J is TRBJ1-2 and V is TRBV18; 8 bases agree with TRBD1. The CDR3 loop spans 14 amino acids. CDR1 and CDR2 (germline): KGHSH, LQKENI. V was clipped by 6 bases and J by 4 bases; unmatched bases: 7. Written as DNA, the CDR3 is TGTGCCAGCTCTCCAGGGGGCGCTGGCTATGGCTACACCTTC. It specifies CASSPGGAGYGYTF.

In this sample, this clone turned up once. The chain employs TRBV28 and TRBJ2-1, with 7 positions matching TRBD1. Germline V gene lookup returns CDR1 MDHEN and CDR2 SYDVKM. This CDR3 region has 14 residues. V trimming: 4 bases; J trimming: 7 bases; junction bases outside the gene matches: 7. CDR3 sequence (DNA): TGTGCCAGCAGTTCATTGGGACAGAAGAATGAGCAGTTCTTC. It is translated as CASSSLGQKNEQFF.

A word on this clone: The sample carries other DNA sequences with the same CDR3. V is TRBV3-1 (or the pseudogene TRBV3-2) and J is TRBJ2-5; D unresolved. The V and J ends lost 0 bases and 4 bases respectively, with 6 bases between them. Germline CDR1 is LGHDT and CDR2 is YNNKEL (reference sequence). CDR3 size: 13 residues. The CDR3 region has the DNA TGTGCCAGCAGCCAAGATCGCGGAGAGACCCAGTACTTC. As protein: CASSQDRGETQYF.

This rearrangement joins TRBV15 to TRBJ1-6; D is uncertain. Trimming shortened V by 0 bases and J by 8 bases, and 5 bases separated the two germline ends. This CDR3 spans 13 amino acids. Germline V gene sequence: CDR1 LNHNV, CDR2 YYDKDF (reference sequence). CDR3 protein: CATSRDLDSPLHF. The CDR3 bases are TGTGCCACCAGCAGAGATCTCGATTCACCCCTCCACTTT.

This chain uses TRBV6-5 with TRBJ2-2; 8 bases are shared with TRBD1. Germline-derived CDR1 and CDR2 are MNHEY and SVGAGI. The CDR3 consists of 15 residues. V shed 5 bases, J shed 7 bases, and the junction held 9 bases outside the gene matches. The CDR3 sequence is CASSRGDRRNGELFF. The CDR3 DNA follows: TGTGCCAGCAGTAGGGGGGACAGGCGTAACGGGGAGCTGTTTTTT.

This chain connects TRBV5-1 to TRBJ2-7, with D perhaps TRBD2 (5 bases). Germline CDR1 reads SGHRS; CDR2 reads YFSETQ. The CDR3 consists of 15 residues. Trimming pared 2 bases from V and 3 bases from J, leaving 15 bases between. The CDR3 DNA reads as TGCGCCAGCAGCTTCGGAGGAACCACGGGCTACGAGCAGTACTTC. Protein sequence: CASSFGGTTGYEQYF. Using reference TRBV5-1 and TRBJ2-7 for the parts outside the CDR3, the full variable domain is KAGVTQTPRYLIKTRGQQVTLSCSPISGHRSVSWYQQTPGQGLQFLFEYFSETQRNKGNFPGRFSGRQFSNSRSEMNVSTLELGDSALYLCASSFGGTTGYEQYFGPGTRLTVT.

Of note for this clone: Other DNA sequences from this sample encode an identical CDR3 as well. This chain uses TRBV6-5 with TRBJ2-7, with 11 nucleotides matching TRBD1. Germline lookup yields CDR1 MNHEY and CDR2 SVGAGI. This CDR3 contains 13 residues. Trimming at V came to 6 bases and at J to 4 bases, leaving 2 bases not matched to a gene. CDR3 DNA sequence: TGTGCCAGCAGCCGGGACAGGGGGTACGAGCAGTACTTC. Translation: CASSRDRGYEQYF.